The rows below give T cell receptor beta chains drawn from one sample of a study of blood T cell repertoires in COVID-19. Using immunoSEQ multiplex PCR, the repertoire was profiled, and TCRdb retains in-frame clones only, with some absent. The table includes around 120,000 clones, just over 90% detected once. Material for sequencing was peripheral blood. These receptors were obtained from a human donor with active COVID-19. The donor label of this sample is uncertain. The CDR3 runs from the conserved cysteine through the conserved F or W. The order of the fields is V gene, D gene, J gene, clone size, CDR3 protein, CDR3 DNA. D genes are given only for firm matches. Not every row has a clone size; where given, it reads once, few, many or a size class.

v_gene: TRBV10-2
d_gene: TRBD2
j_gene: TRBJ2-7
abundance: -
CDR3aa: CASRSAGDAYEQYF
CDR3nt: TGCGCCAGCAGATCTGCGGGGGATGCCTACGAGCAGTACTTC

v_gene: TRBV5-4
d_gene: TRBD1
j_gene: TRBJ1-2
abundance: -
CDR3aa: CASSLWDRFYGYTF
CDR3nt: TGTGCCAGCAGCTTGTGGGACAGATTCTATGGCTACACCTTC

v_gene: TRBV5-4
d_gene: TRBD1
j_gene: TRBJ2-3
abundance: -
CDR3aa: CASSQDRGADTQYF
CDR3nt: TGTGCCAGCAGCCAGGACAGGGGTGCAGATACGCAGTATTTT

v_gene: TRBV7-9
d_gene: -
j_gene: TRBJ1-5
abundance: -
CDR3aa: CASSATESNQPQHF
CDR3nt: TGTGCCAGCAGCGCGACAGAAAGCAATCAGCCCCAGCATTTT

v_gene: TRBV5-1
d_gene: -
j_gene: TRBJ2-2
abundance: -
CDR3aa: CASSLDRNTGELFF
CDR3nt: TGCGCCAGCAGCTTGGACAGGAACACCGGGGAGCTGTTTTTT

v_gene: TRBV20-1
d_gene: -
j_gene: TRBJ2-7
abundance: -
CDR3aa: CSASYHEQYF
CDR3nt: TGCAGTGCTAGTTATCACGAGCAGTACTTC

v_gene: TRBV19
d_gene: TRBD2
j_gene: TRBJ2-3
abundance: -
CDR3aa: CASSRLAGSTDTQYF
CDR3nt: TGTGCCAGTAGTAGACTAGCGGGGAGCACAGATACGCAGTATTTT

v_gene: TRBV4-1
d_gene: TRBD2
j_gene: TRBJ2-7
abundance: -
CDR3aa: CASSQDEEAGVAYEQYF
CDR3nt: TGCGCCAGCAGCCAAGACGAGGAGGCGGGGGTAGCCTACGAGCAGTACTTC

v_gene: TRBV5-1
d_gene: TRBD1
j_gene: TRBJ2-5
abundance: -
CDR3aa: CASSLGSGQAETQYF
CDR3nt: TGCGCCAGCAGCTTAGGGTCTGGACAGGCAGAGACCCAGTACTTC

v_gene: TRBV6-2/TRBV6-3
d_gene: TRBD1
j_gene: TRBJ1-2
abundance: -
CDR3aa: CASSYQGQGNYGYTF
CDR3nt: TGTGCCAGCAGTTACCAGGGACAGGGGAACTATGGCTACACCTTC

v_gene: TRBV6-2/TRBV6-3
d_gene: -
j_gene: TRBJ2-7
abundance: -
CDR3aa: CASSYSQGRNYEQYF
CDR3nt: TGTGCCAGCAGTTACTCGCAGGGGAGAAATTACGAGCAGTACTTC

v_gene: TRBV10-2
d_gene: TRBD2
j_gene: TRBJ2-1
abundance: -
CDR3aa: CASSDGTSGYNEQFF
CDR3nt: TGCGCCAGCAGTGACGGGACTAGCGGGTACAATGAGCAGTTCTTC

v_gene: TRBV11-2
d_gene: -
j_gene: TRBJ1-1
abundance: -
CDR3aa: CASSLRAGNTEAFF
CDR3nt: TGTGCCAGCAGCCTCAGGGCCGGGAACACTGAAGCTTTCTTT

v_gene: TRBV5-1
d_gene: -
j_gene: TRBJ2-1
abundance: -
CDR3aa: CASSLAQGGYNEQFF
CDR3nt: TGCGCCAGCAGCTTGGCACAGGGAGGGTACAATGAGCAGTTCTTC

v_gene: TRBV28
d_gene: -
j_gene: TRBJ1-4
abundance: -
CDR3aa: CASSAPNLATNEKLFF
CDR3nt: TGTGCCAGCAGTGCGCCCAACCTTGCAACTAATGAAAAACTGTTTTTT

v_gene: TRBV6-2/TRBV6-3
d_gene: -
j_gene: TRBJ1-5
abundance: -
CDR3aa: CASSPEGPNQPQHF
CDR3nt: TGTGCCAGCAGTCCGGAGGGGCCCAATCAGCCCCAGCATTTT

v_gene: TRBV10-3
d_gene: TRBD1
j_gene: TRBJ2-5
abundance: -
CDR3aa: CAISEGQDPQETQYF
CDR3nt: TGTGCCATCAGTGAGGGACAGGACCCCCAAGAGACCCAGTACTTC

v_gene: TRBV7-9
d_gene: TRBD1
j_gene: TRBJ2-7
abundance: -
CDR3aa: CASIRGQGFYEQYF
CDR3nt: TGTGCCAGCATAAGGGGACAGGGATTCTACGAGCAGTACTTC

v_gene: TRBV6-5
d_gene: TRBD1
j_gene: TRBJ2-7
abundance: -
CDR3aa: CASSYRQGNEQYF
CDR3nt: TGTGCCAGCAGTTACCGACAGGGAAACGAGCAGTACTTC

v_gene: TRBV9
d_gene: -
j_gene: TRBJ2-7
abundance: -
CDR3aa: CASSVELASHEQYF
CDR3nt: TGTGCCAGCAGCGTAGAACTAGCAAGCCACGAGCAGTACTTC

v_gene: TRBV7-9
d_gene: -
j_gene: TRBJ1-4
abundance: few
CDR3aa: CASSLMDTGRANEKLFF
CDR3nt: TGTGCCAGCAGCTTAATGGATACAGGGCGGGCTAATGAAAAACTGTTTTTT

v_gene: TRBV2
d_gene: -
j_gene: TRBJ1-1
abundance: -
CDR3aa: CASSEGWQMNTEAFF
CDR3nt: TGTGCCAGCAGTGAAGGTTGGCAGATGAACACTGAAGCTTTCTTT

v_gene: TRBV6-4
d_gene: TRBD2
j_gene: TRBJ2-3
abundance: -
CDR3aa: CASSAQAGGSTDTQYF
CDR3nt: TGTGCCAGCAGTGCCCAAGCGGGGGGGTCCACAGATACGCAGTATTTT

v_gene: TRBV7-7
d_gene: TRBD1
j_gene: TRBJ2-7
abundance: -
CDR3aa: CASSLRSTGPYEQYF
CDR3nt: TGTGCTAGCAGCTTACGATCGACAGGGCCTTACGAGCAGTACTTC

v_gene: TRBV2
d_gene: -
j_gene: TRBJ1-6
abundance: few
CDR3aa: CASRSDSSYNSPLHF
CDR3nt: TGTGCCAGCAGGTCAGACAGTTCCTATAATTCACCCCTCCACTTT

v_gene: TRBV18
d_gene: -
j_gene: TRBJ2-7
abundance: -
CDR3aa: CASSPTGVLSYEQYF
CDR3nt: TGTGCCAGCTCACCGACCGGAGTCTTGTCCTACGAGCAGTACTTC

v_gene: TRBV12-3/TRBV12-4
d_gene: TRBD2
j_gene: TRBJ2-1
abundance: -
CDR3aa: CASSFWGGNEQFF
CDR3nt: TGTGCCAGCAGTTTCTGGGGGGGTAATGAGCAGTTCTTC

v_gene: TRBV7-9
d_gene: -
j_gene: TRBJ1-4
abundance: -
CDR3aa: CASSFEMGGSAPNEKLFF
CDR3nt: TGTGCCAGCAGCTTCGAAATGGGGGGGTCCGCACCTAATGAAAAACTGTTTTTT

v_gene: TRBV4-3
d_gene: TRBD1
j_gene: TRBJ2-7
abundance: -
CDR3aa: CASSQTGTARRNVYEQYF
CDR3nt: TGCGCCAGCAGCCAAACCGGGACAGCGCGACGTAACGTCTACGAGCAGTACTTC

v_gene: TRBV5-1
d_gene: -
j_gene: TRBJ2-3
abundance: once
CDR3aa: CASSYGGPSTDTQYF
CDR3nt: TGCGCCAGCAGCTACGGGGGGCCTAGCACAGATACGCAGTATTTT

v_gene: TRBV10-2
d_gene: TRBD2
j_gene: TRBJ2-5
abundance: -
CDR3aa: CASSELSGSLKTQYF
CDR3nt: TGCGCCAGCAGCGAGCTTAGCGGGAGCCTCAAGACCCAGTACTTC

v_gene: TRBV11-3
d_gene: TRBD1
j_gene: TRBJ1-2
abundance: -
CDR3aa: CASSLEGLTGWAGYTF
CDR3nt: TGTGCCAGCAGCTTAGAGGGGCTGACAGGGTGGGCTGGCTACACCTTC

v_gene: TRBV19
d_gene: -
j_gene: TRBJ1-3
abundance: few
CDR3aa: CASSSGSTGNTIYF
CDR3nt: TGTGCCAGTAGTAGCGGGTCTACTGGAAACACCATATATTTT

v_gene: TRBV5-4
d_gene: -
j_gene: TRBJ1-1
abundance: -
CDR3aa: CASSPYDRSGEAFF
CDR3nt: TGTGCCAGCAGCCCGTACGATCGGTCAGGGGAAGCTTTCTTT

v_gene: TRBV4-3
d_gene: -
j_gene: TRBJ2-7
abundance: once
CDR3aa: CASSQDRLSYEQYF
CDR3nt: TGCGCCAGCAGCCAAGATAGACTTTCCTACGAGCAGTACTTC

v_gene: TRBV7-2
d_gene: -
j_gene: TRBJ1-2
abundance: -
CDR3aa: CASSSTVNYGYTF
CDR3nt: TGTGCCAGCAGCTCTACAGTAAACTATGGCTACACCTTC

v_gene: TRBV29-1
d_gene: -
j_gene: TRBJ1-5
abundance: -
CDR3aa: CSVLTDNQPQHF
CDR3nt: TGCAGCGTTTTGACAGACAATCAGCCCCAGCATTTT

v_gene: TRBV4-2
d_gene: -
j_gene: TRBJ2-2
abundance: few
CDR3aa: CASRSQGRRVGELFF
CDR3nt: TGTGCCAGCAGGAGTCAGGGCAGACGGGTCGGGGAGCTGTTTTTT

v_gene: TRBV4-3
d_gene: TRBD1
j_gene: TRBJ1-2
abundance: -
CDR3aa: CASSQDLRGTGSGYTF
CDR3nt: TGCGCCAGCAGCCAAGATCTGAGGGGGACAGGCAGTGGCTACACCTTC

v_gene: TRBV28
d_gene: TRBD1
j_gene: TRBJ1-5
abundance: -
CDR3aa: CASSPPTGTGANQPQHF
CDR3nt: TGTGCCAGCAGTCCGCCGACCGGGACAGGAGCTAATCAGCCCCAGCATTTT

v_gene: TRBV4-3
d_gene: -
j_gene: TRBJ1-6
abundance: -
CDR3aa: CASSQGGSHNSPLHF
CDR3nt: TGCGCCAGCAGCCAAGGAGGCAGTCATAATTCACCCCTCCACTTT

v_gene: TRBV7-3
d_gene: TRBD2
j_gene: TRBJ2-1
abundance: -
CDR3aa: CASSPTPGLGNEQFF
CDR3nt: TGTGCCAGCAGCCCGACTCCGGGACTAGGAAATGAGCAGTTCTTC

v_gene: TRBV27
d_gene: -
j_gene: TRBJ1-3
abundance: -
CDR3aa: CASSSRQGNTIYF
CDR3nt: TGTGCCAGCAGTTCCAGACAGGGAAACACCATATATTTT

v_gene: TRBV9
d_gene: TRBD2
j_gene: TRBJ2-1
abundance: once
CDR3aa: CASSGAGVSYNEQFF
CDR3nt: TGTGCCAGCAGCGGAGCGGGGGTCTCCTACAATGAGCAGTTCTTC

v_gene: TRBV5-1
d_gene: -
j_gene: TRBJ1-1
abundance: -
CDR3aa: CASSFPQGGDTEAFF
CDR3nt: TGCGCCAGCAGCTTCCCCCAGGGAGGGGACACTGAAGCTTTCTTT

v_gene: TRBV7-9
d_gene: -
j_gene: TRBJ2-7
abundance: -
CDR3aa: CASSLDRMTYEQYF
CDR3nt: TGTGCCAGCAGCTTAGACAGGATGACCTACGAGCAGTACTTC

v_gene: TRBV3-1/TRBV3-2
d_gene: -
j_gene: TRBJ1-2
abundance: -
CDR3aa: CASSQDATARGYTF
CDR3nt: TGTGCCAGCAGCCAAGATGCCACCGCTCGGGGCTACACCTTC

v_gene: TRBV7-2
d_gene: TRBD1
j_gene: TRBJ2-7
abundance: -
CDR3aa: CASSLAPGQGAGEQYF
CDR3nt: TGTGCCAGCAGCTTAGCGCCGGGACAGGGGGCCGGCGAGCAGTACTTC

v_gene: TRBV9
d_gene: TRBD2
j_gene: TRBJ2-7
abundance: -
CDR3aa: CASSVRASGGRDEQYF
CDR3nt: TGTGCCAGCAGCGTAAGGGCTAGCGGGGGGAGGGACGAGCAGTACTTC

v_gene: TRBV9
d_gene: TRBD1
j_gene: TRBJ2-2
abundance: -
CDR3aa: CASSVAGQGFTGELFF
CDR3nt: TGTGCCAGCAGCGTAGCGGGACAGGGGTTCACCGGGGAGCTGTTTTTT

v_gene: TRBV7-9
d_gene: -
j_gene: TRBJ2-7
abundance: -
CDR3aa: CASSPVPYEQYF
CDR3nt: TGTGCCAGCAGCCCCGTCCCCTACGAGCAGTACTTC

v_gene: TRBV28
d_gene: -
j_gene: TRBJ2-7
abundance: -
CDR3aa: CASSLGIGRIGEQYF
CDR3nt: TGTGCCAGCAGTTTAGGGATAGGGAGGATTGGGGAGCAGTACTTC

v_gene: TRBV6-5
d_gene: -
j_gene: TRBJ1-2
abundance: -
CDR3aa: CASSYSNRRAGYTF
CDR3nt: TGTGCCAGCAGTTACTCGAATAGGAGGGCGGGCTACACCTTC

v_gene: TRBV24-1
d_gene: TRBD2
j_gene: TRBJ2-3
abundance: once
CDR3aa: CATSDPTSGGTDTQYF
CDR3nt: TGTGCCACCAGTGACCCGACTAGCGGGGGCACAGATACGCAGTATTTT

v_gene: TRBV12-5
d_gene: TRBD1
j_gene: TRBJ2-7
abundance: -
CDR3aa: CASGLGTGGGYEQYF
CDR3nt: TGTGCTAGTGGTTTAGGGACAGGGGGCGGTTACGAGCAGTACTTC

v_gene: TRBV18
d_gene: -
j_gene: TRBJ2-5
abundance: -
CDR3aa: CASSSIRGLETQYF
CDR3nt: TGTGCCAGCTCATCAATCCGGGGGTTAGAGACCCAGTACTTC

v_gene: TRBV11-2
d_gene: TRBD1
j_gene: TRBJ1-3
abundance: -
CDR3aa: CASSAGTGDSGNTIYF
CDR3nt: TGTGCCAGCAGCGCGGGGACAGGGGACTCTGGAAACACCATATATTTT

v_gene: TRBV29-1
d_gene: -
j_gene: TRBJ2-7
abundance: -
CDR3aa: CSAEGGVTYEQYF
CDR3nt: TGCAGCGCCGAGGGGGGGGTCACCTACGAGCAGTACTTC

v_gene: TRBV29-1
d_gene: -
j_gene: TRBJ1-2
abundance: -
CDR3aa: CSVRGQPGNYGYTF
CDR3nt: TGCAGCGTCAGAGGACAGCCTGGGAACTATGGCTACACCTTC